These 22 T cell receptor beta chains were all obtained from the same sample, sequenced in a study of blood T cell repertoires in COVID-19. Using immunoSEQ multiplex PCR, the repertoire was profiled, and TCRdb retains in-frame clones only, with some absent. The repertoire holds some 330,000 clones, with roughly 90% as singletons. Sequencing was done on a sample of PBMCs or T cells enriched from blood (not recorded which). These receptors originate from a woman in her twenties or thirties who had recovered from COVID-19.

The J gene is TRBJ2-1, the V gene TRBV18, with D tentatively TRBD2 (5 bases). Looked up from germline, CDR1 is KGHSH and CDR2 is LQKENI. The CDR3 runs 12 residues. V was cut by 4 bases and J by 10 bases, with 11 bases left in between. Here the CDR3 DNA reads TGTGCCAGCTCACGGGGAGTGCTAGAGCAGTTCTTC. Translation: CASSRGVLEQFF. Complete variable domain (other parts from reference TRBV18 and TRBJ2-1): NAGVMQNPRHLVRRRGQEARLRCSPMKGHSHVYWYRQLPEEGLKFMVYLQKENIIDESGMPKERFSAEFPKEGPSILRIQQVVRGDSAAYFCASSRGVLEQFFGPGTRLTVL.

The rearrangement uses TRBV27 and TRBJ2-1; D gene unclear. V lost 5 bases to trimming and J lost 8 bases, with 13 bases between them. The CDR3 covers 13 residues. CDR1 is MNHEY, CDR2 SMNVEV, per germline (reference sequence). The chain's CDR3 is CASSPLALDEQFF. CDR3 nucleotides: TGTGCCAGCAGTCCGTTGGCTCTGGATGAGCAGTTCTTC.

This rearrangement joins TRBV6-5 to TRBJ1-2; D is uncertain. V gave up 2 bases and J gave up 8 bases, with 21 bases separating them. The germline V gene encodes CDR1 MNHEY and CDR2 SVGAGI. The CDR3 covers 16 residues. For the CDR3, the DNA is TGTGCCAGCAGTTACCGAGGAGGAACTCCCGGGAGCGGCTACACCTTC. Protein: CASSYRGGTPGSGYTF.

The gene calls are TRBV10-3 and TRBJ1-6; D is undetermined. In germline, CDR1 is ENHRY, CDR2 SYGVKD. Trimming left V 11 bases short and J 8 bases short, with 16 bases between. This CDR3 has 13 amino acids. The CDR3 DNA reads TGTGCCGCCGGACCTTTGAGGGATTCACCCCTCCACTTT. Its protein product is CAAGPLRDSPLHF.

The rearrangement links TRBV19 to TRBJ2-5; D is possibly TRBD2 (6 bases). V lost 6 bases, J lost 1 base, and 12 bases lay in between. CDR1 LNHDA and CDR2 SQIVND come from the germline V gene (reference sequence). CDR3 size: 14 residues. The CDR3 nucleotides are TGTGCCAGTAGGGAGACTAGGGCCCAAGAGACCCAGTACTTC. Its translation: CASRETRAQETQYF.

The CDR3 sequence is CASSLEQKRGYTF. The CDR3 nucleotides read TGTGCCAGCAGCTTGGAACAAAAGCGGGGCTACACCTTC. This chain links TRBV5-4 with TRBJ1-2; no clear D gene. Germline V lookup: CDR1 SGHNT, CDR2 YYREEE (reference sequence). With 0 bases removed from V and 8 bases from J, the gap between germline ends came to 11 bases. The CDR3 sequence is 13 residues long.

The chain carries TRBV2 and TRBJ1-4; D may be TRBD1 (6 bases). Germline CDR1 is SNHLY and CDR2 is FYNNEI. This CDR3 comprises 15 residues. V lost 9 bases, J lost 8 bases, and 22 bases lay in between. Here the CDR3 DNA reads TGTGCCAGTCACTTATCTCAGGGGCTGGGCGAAAAACTGTTTTTT. This translates into CASHLSQGLGEKLFF.

The rearrangement links TRBV5-1 to TRBJ2-7; 15 nucleotides align to TRBD2. Trimming cost V 4 bases and J 4 bases; bases outside gene matches: 9. The CDR3 has 17 residues. Germline-derived CDR1 and CDR2 are SGHRS and YFSETQ. This CDR3 reads CASSPGTSGRYPYEQYF. The CDR3 nucleotides read TGCGCCAGCAGCCCTGGGACTAGCGGGAGGTACCCTTACGAGCAGTACTTC.

As to this clone: Within the sample, other DNA sequences also encode this same CDR3. The chain joins TRBV10-3 to TRBJ1-1, with D uncertain. The CDR3 length is 13 residues. Between the trimmed V and J ends, which lost 2 bases and 1 base, there was a span of 5 bases. Looked up from germline, CDR1 is ENHRY and CDR2 is SYGVKD. CDR3 sequence reads: CAISEAGNTEAFF. The CDR3 DNA sequence: TGTGCCATCAGTGAGGCAGGGAACACTGAAGCTTTCTTT.

The V call is TRBV7-9, the J call TRBJ2-5; 9 bases are a match to TRBD1. After removal of 5 bases from V and 5 bases from J, the junction contained 9 bases not matched to a gene. The germline V gene has CDR1 SEHNR and CDR2 FQNEAQ (reference sequence). The CDR3 has 15 amino acids. The chain's CDR3 is CASSPPPTGGETQYF. The CDR3 DNA follows: TGTGCCAGCAGCCCCCCTCCTACAGGGGGCGAGACCCAGTACTTC.

The rearrangement uses TRBV7-2 and TRBJ2-3, with D tentatively TRBD2 (5 bases). This CDR3 is 14 amino acids long. Germline CDR1 is SGHTA and CDR2 is FQGNSA. V dropped 4 bases and J dropped 8 bases, with 16 bases sitting between them. In DNA form, the CDR3 reads TGTGCCAGCAGCTCAATCTCTAGCATCACTACGCAGTATTTT. It encodes CASSSISSITTQYF.

Comments on this clone: This specimen includes other DNA sequences encoding the same CDR3. This rearrangement joins TRBV5-1 to TRBJ1-4; TRBD1 aligns across 10 bases. The CDR3 covers 14 residues. Germline lookup yields CDR1 SGHRS and CDR2 YFSETQ. V shed 5 bases, J shed 5 bases, and the junction held 3 bases outside the gene matches. The DNA for the CDR3 is TGCGCCAGCAGTCCGGGACAGGGGAATGAAAAACTGTTTTTT. Its protein product is CASSPGQGNEKLFF.

V is TRBV5-6 and J is TRBJ2-3; 10 bases map to TRBD1. The CDR3 has 18 amino acids. Looked up from germline, CDR1 is SGHDT and CDR2 is YYEEEE. V gave up 6 bases and J gave up 3 bases; unmatched junction bases: 16. CDR3 sequence reads: CASTLPGQGRGRTDTQYF. In DNA form, the CDR3 reads TGTGCCAGCACCCTCCCGGGACAGGGGAGGGGTAGAACAGATACGCAGTATTTT.

The chain couples TRBV4-1 to TRBJ2-7; TRBD2 is a possible D gene (6 bases). This CDR3 contains 14 residues. Germline values: CDR1 MGHRA, CDR2 YSYEKL. V lost 4 bases, J lost 0 bases, and 10 bases lay in between. CDR3 nucleotide sequence: TGCGCCAGCAGCCCCCTCGGGAGCTCCTACGAGCAGTACTTC. This encodes CASSPLGSSYEQYF.

This rearrangement joins TRBV7-6 to TRBJ2-2; 9 bases agree with TRBD1. Germline assignment: CDR1 SGHVS and CDR2 FNYEAQ. The J segment lost 0 bases and the V segment lost 4 bases, leaving 3 bases of the junction unmatched. CDR3 length: 16 amino acids. The CDR3 here is CASSSTGGPNTGELFF. CDR3 nucleotide sequence: TGTGCCAGCAGCTCAACAGGGGGCCCGAACACCGGGGAGCTGTTTTTT.

This clone was detected once. This rearrangement joins TRBV5-4 to TRBJ1-1, with 7 positions matching TRBD1. Germline loops: CDR1 SGHNT, CDR2 YYREEE (reference sequence). This CDR3 contains 13 residues. V shed 4 bases, J shed 4 bases, and the junction held 4 bases outside the gene matches. The CDR3: CASSRQGVTEAFF. In DNA form, the CDR3 reads TGTGCCAGCAGCCGACAGGGTGTCACTGAAGCTTTCTTT.

The chain couples TRBV28 to TRBJ2-7; 15 nucleotides match TRBD2. Trimming at V came to 1 base and at J to 5 bases, leaving 12 bases not matched to a gene. This CDR3 spans 19 amino acids. Germline lookup yields CDR1 MDHEN and CDR2 SYDVKM. Here the CDR3 reads CASSLSPGLAGGIWNEQYF. In DNA form, the CDR3 reads TGTGCCAGCAGTTTATCTCCGGGACTAGCGGGGGGCATATGGAACGAGCAGTACTTC. The entire variable domain, with the rest obtained from reference TRBV28 and TRBJ2-7, is as follows: DVKVTQSSRYLVKRTGEKVFLECVQDMDHENMFWYRQDPGLGLRLIYFSYDVKMKEKGDIPEGYSVSREKKERFSLILESASTNQTSMYLCASSLSPGLAGGIWNEQYFGPGTRLTVT.

The J gene is TRBJ1-1, the V gene TRBV5-1; 7 bases fit TRBD1. Germline V gives CDR1 SGHRS, CDR2 YFSETQ. This CDR3 comprises 13 residues. V trimming: 2 bases; J trimming: 4 bases; junction bases outside the gene matches: 2. CDR3 bases: TGCGCCAGCAGCTTTACAGGGGCCACTGAAGCTTTCTTT. This encodes CASSFTGATEAFF.

The chain uses TRBV5-4 and TRBJ1-2, with D uncertain. V lost 1 base and J lost 4, with 14 bases in between. The CDR3 covers 15 residues. Germline V gene data show CDR1 as SGHNT and CDR2 as YYREEE (reference sequence). The DNA for the CDR3 is TGTGCCAGCAGCTTGATAGGACCCGGGAGCTATGGCTACACCTTC. Translating it yields CASSLIGPGSYGYTF.

This sequence joins TRBV18 and TRBJ2-7, with D maybe TRBD2 (6 bases). V gave up 2 bases and J gave up 2 bases, with 16 bases separating them. The CDR3 is 16 amino acids. CDR1 KGHSH and CDR2 LQKENI come from the germline V gene. CDR3 sequence reads: CASSPIVADIPYEQYF. CDR3 DNA sequence: TGTGCCAGCTCACCAATTGTAGCGGATATCCCCTACGAGCAGTACTTC.

The rearrangement uses TRBV5-4 and TRBJ2-3; D is perhaps TRBD1 (5 bases). CDR1 is SGHNT and CDR2 is YYREEE in the germline V gene (reference sequence). The CDR3 is 13 residues long. The V and J ends lost 3 bases and 3 bases respectively, with 8 bases between them. DNA for the CDR3: TGTGCCAGCAGCTCGACAGATACAGATACGCAGTATTTT. Translated: CASSSTDTDTQYF.

The chain carries TRBV30 and TRBJ1-6, with TRBD1 matching over 7 bases. This CDR3 region has 13 residues. The junction had 5 bases not matched to a gene; V was cut back by 4 bases and J by 8 bases. Germline CDR1 GTSNPN, CDR2 SVGIG (reference sequence). In DNA, the CDR3 is TGTGCCTGGAACCCGACAGGGTATTCACCCCTCCACTTT. The encoded protein is CAWNPTGYSPLHF. The complete variable domain, with remaining parts taken from reference TRBV30 and TRBJ1-6, reads SQTIHQWPATLVQPVGSPLSLECTVEGTSNPNLYWYRQAAGRGLQLLFYSVGIGQISSEVPQNLSASRPQDRQFILSSKKLLLSDSGFYLCAWNPTGYSPLHFGNGTRLTVT.